This T cell receptor (beta chain) was documented in a study of TIL therapy for anti-PD-1-resistant metastatic lung cancer. Study information: Half of patients were current or former smokers.

Sequencing used immunoSEQ v3. Profiling relied on immunoSEQ multiplex PCR, and the TCRdb table lists in-frame clones only, not all of them. The sample shows around 20,000 clones, approximately 79% of them seen only once. Time point: pre-treatment sample, taken before nivolumab and TIL therapy. CDR1 and CDR2 from the germline V gene are MGHRA and YSYEKL. The CDR3 extends over 20 amino acids. V was clipped by 4 bases and J by 1 base; unmatched bases: 14. The origin of this receptor is a person between 30 and 79 years old with non-small cell lung cancer. The specimen was blood, collected at baseline. The chain links TRBV4-1 to TRBJ2-4; 12 nucleotides agree with TRBD2. CDR3 DNA: TGCGCCAGCAGCCTCGATAGTGCTAGCGGGGGGGCCGGGGCCAAAAACATTCAGTACTTC. Translated: CASSLDSASGGAGAKNIQYF.